The sequence of this T cell receptor (beta chain) was determined in a study of blood T cell repertoires in COVID-19. Overall study context: COVID-19 samples, acute and convalescent, were from the United States, Italy and Spain.

The CDR3 runs to 15 residues. The germline CDR1 and CDR2 sequences are LNHDA and SQIVND (reference sequence). The V end lost 5 bases, the J end lost 4 bases, and 18 bases lay between the germline ends. In the original processing: Amplification from reference gene primers served as the basis for estimated nucleated cell counts. Method: immunoSEQ multiplex PCR; TCRdb's copy keeps in-frame clones and lacks some. V and J calls and clone size are copied from that table; D and trimming were computed from the DNA. The table has 75,000 to 95,000 clones, roughly 88% seen once. Sequenced input: peripheral blood. This TCR was recovered from a man aged 50 to 59 with active COVID-19. The chain combines TRBV19 with TRBJ2-7; D is ambiguous. CDR3 amino acids: CASSSTPPESYEQYF. CDR3 in DNA: TGTGCCAGTAGTTCCACTCCGCCGGAGTCTTACGAGCAGTACTTC.